What follows are 5 T cell receptor beta chains derived from one specimen sequenced in a study of blood T cell repertoires in COVID-19. Generated by immunoSEQ multiplex PCR, the TCRdb table keeps only in-frame clones and is missing some. The sample records fewer than 600,000 clones, about 91% being singletons. Sample: peripheral blood. The receptors originated from a man younger than 35 with COVID-19, enrolled during active disease.

V is TRBV4-1 and J is TRBJ1-6; D gene uncertain. This CDR3 is 13 amino acids long. With 7 bases removed from V and 8 bases from J, the gap between germline ends came to 12 bases. Germline V gives CDR1 MGHRA, CDR2 YSYEKL. CDR3 in DNA: TGCGCCAGCAACCCGACCGGAGATTCACCCCTCCACTTT. It encodes CASNPTGDSPLHF.

The DNA of the CDR3 is TGCAGCGTTGAGGGACTAGCGGGAGGGTACAATGAGCAGTTCTTC. This codes for CSVEGLAGGYNEQFF. The gene calls are TRBV29-1 and TRBJ2-1, with 16 nucleotides matching TRBD2. With V trimmed by 3 bases and J by 4 bases, 0 bases remained unmatched. CDR1 and CDR2 (germline): SQVTM, ANQGSEA. This CDR3 is 15 amino acids long.

This clone was detected only once. The chain has TRBV27 and TRBJ2-7; TRBD1 might be the D (6 bases). The V and J ends lost 5 bases and 9 bases respectively, with 11 bases between them. This CDR3 has 11 amino acids. Germline lookup yields CDR1 MNHEY and CDR2 SMNVEV (reference sequence). The CDR3 sequence is CASSTGFRQYF. The CDR3 DNA is TGTGCCAGCAGTACAGGGTTTCGGCAGTACTTC.

This CDR3 is CASRLAGGEQYF. The DNA for the CDR3 is TGTGCCAGCAGACTAGCGGGGGGCGAGCAGTACTTC. This chain connects TRBV2 to TRBJ2-7; TRBD2 aligns across 12 bases. CDR1 is SNHLY and CDR2 is FYNNEI in the germline V gene. There are 12 residues in the CDR3. The J segment lost 6 bases and the V segment lost 6 bases, leaving 0 bases of the junction unmatched.

This rearrangement joins TRBV13 to TRBJ2-7, with TRBD2 identical over 14 bases. With V trimmed by 5 bases and J by 4 bases, 7 bases remained unmatched. Germline values: CDR1 PRHDT, CDR2 FYEKMQ (reference sequence). The CDR3 is 16 residues long. This CDR3 is CASSRWGLAGEYEQYF. CDR3 sequence (DNA): TGTGCCAGCAGCCGCTGGGGACTAGCGGGAGAGTACGAGCAGTACTTC. Full variable domain (rest looked up from reference TRBV13 and TRBJ2-7): AAGVIQSPRHLIKEKRETATLKCYPIPRHDTVYWYQQGPGQDPQFLISFYEKMQSDKGSIPDRFSAQQFSDYHSELNMSSLELGDSALYFCASSRWGLAGEYEQYFGPGTRLTVT.